The clone carrying this T cell receptor (beta chain) occurred a few times. The source of the sample is a study of chemoradiotherapy in HPV16-positive cancers. CDR1 SEHNR and CDR2 FQNEAQ come from the germline V gene (reference sequence). Trimming cost V 2 bases and J 8 bases, with 6 bases left between them. The CDR3 runs 12 residues. Libraries were prepared by immunoSEQ multiplex PCR; TCRdb keeps only in-frame clonotypes and omits some of them. Counted here are 12,000 or so clones, approximately 86% occurring once; the ten biggest clones make up over 5%. The starting material was blood, obtained from a patient who underwent chemoradiotherapy. The receptor was isolated from a human donor with HPV-associated anogenital cancer. The V and J genes are TRBV7-9 and TRBJ2-2; unclear D gene. The DNA of the CDR3 is TGTGCCAGCAGCTTAATCCTAGGGGAGCTGTTTTTT. The encoded protein is CASSLILGELFF.